A single sample gave rise to the 22 T cell receptor beta chains below, sequenced in a study of T-cell reconstitution after alpha-beta-depleted transplantation in children. Preparation of the TCRbeta library involved a method that used unique molecular identifiers. From the PCR reads, TCRdb called clonotypes with MiXCR, one entry per CDR3 protein. The sample has just over 350,000 distinct CDR3 sequences; about an eighth are singletons. This specimen was PBMCs, taken from the stem cell graft. The source is a human donor who donated a stem cell graft to a child with Fanconi anemia.

This clonotype was seen a handful of times. V and J are TRBV11-2 and TRBJ1-4, with 9 bases lining up with TRBD1. Germline trimming cut 0 bases from V and 8 bases from J; bases unmatched to any gene: 4. CDR1 is SGHAT and CDR2 is FQNNGV in the germline V gene. The CDR3 covers 15 residues. CDR3 coding DNA: TGTGCCAGCAGCTTAGAGGGACAGGGCTACGAAAAACTGTTTTTT. Encoded protein: CASSLEGQGYEKLFF.

V gene TRBV12-3 or TRBV12-4 combines with J gene TRBJ2-3; D unclear. Between the trimmed V and J ends, which lost 3 bases and 4 bases, there was a span of 5 bases. The CDR3 is made up of 12 amino acids. This chain's CDR3 is CASSFTPDTQYF. In nucleotides, the CDR3 is TGTGCCAGCAGTTTCACTCCAGATACGCAGTATTTT.

This chain uses TRBV24-1 with TRBJ2-1, with 9 bases that match TRBD2. There are 16 residues in the CDR3. V lost 3 bases, J lost 7 bases, and 9 bases stayed unmatched. The germline V gene has CDR1 KGHDR and CDR2 SFDVKD. CDR3 amino acids: CATSDTAGGNRNEQFF. Written as DNA, the CDR3 is TGTGCCACCAGTGATACGGCGGGGGGGAATAGGAATGAGCAGTTCTTC.

This clonotype showed up many times. The gene calls are TRBV6-2 or TRBV6-3 and TRBJ2-3; TRBD1 matches at 8 bases. The CDR3 is 13 residues long. CDR1 is MNHEY and CDR2 is SVGEGT in the germline V gene. With V trimmed by 5 bases and J by 5 bases, 3 bases remained unmatched. The CDR3 region has the DNA TGTGCCAGCAGTCAGGGGGCCCAAGATACGCAGTATTTT. Translating gives CASSQGAQDTQYF.

With respect to this clonotype: Given a much more abundant clone one base away, this may be a read error. The gene calls are TRBV6-1 and TRBJ2-3; TRBD2 aligns across 7 bases. Trimming cost V 6 bases and J 5 bases; bases outside gene matches: 11. The CDR3 consists of 15 residues. Germline CDR1 reads MNHNS; CDR2 reads SASEGT. Written as DNA, the CDR3 is TGTGCCAGCAGCGCGATTTTCGAGCGGGGAGATACGCAGTATTTT. This sequence encodes CASSAIFERGDTQYF.

This chain connects TRBV2 to TRBJ1-5; unclear D gene. V gave up 4 bases and J gave up 7 bases, with 14 bases separating them. The germline gives CDR1 SNHLY, CDR2 FYNNEI. This CDR3 region has 14 residues. The CDR3 sequence: CASSVDGSRQPQHF. DNA for the CDR3: TGTGCCAGCAGTGTGGACGGGTCCAGACAGCCCCAGCATTTT.

This clonotype was detected a few times. V is TRBV4-2 and J is TRBJ1-1; 8 bases are shared with TRBD1. The V gene end was trimmed by 6 bases and the J gene end by 5 bases; junction bases not matched to a gene: 5. Germline CDR1 is LGHNA and CDR2 is YNFKEQ. This CDR3 has 13 amino acids. The CDR3 coding sequence is TGTGCCAGCAGACAGACAGGGGATACTGAAGCTTTCTTT. Translation gives CASRQTGDTEAFF.

This clonotype was seen many times. This chain uses TRBV5-5 with TRBJ2-3, with 8 bases matching TRBD1. V shed 2 bases, J shed 0 bases, and the junction held 5 bases outside the gene matches. The CDR3 contains 16 residues. Per germline, CDR1 SGHKS and CDR2 YYEKEE (reference sequence). CDR3 DNA sequence: TGTGCCAGCAGCTTCTTCAGGGGGCGCAGCACAGATACGCAGTATTTT. Amino acid sequence: CASSFFRGRSTDTQYF.

This clonotype was found many times. The J gene is TRBJ2-7, the V gene TRBV11-2; 10 bases agree with TRBD1. Germline assignment: CDR1 SGHAT and CDR2 FQNNGV. This CDR3 contains 13 residues. V was clipped by 4 bases and J by 5 bases; unmatched bases: 2. The CDR3 spells CASSWTGGDEQYF. The CDR3 DNA sequence: TGTGCCAGCAGCTGGACAGGGGGGGACGAGCAGTACTTC.

The table lists this clonotype with many counts. The chain joins TRBV2 to TRBJ2-7; D unresolved. Germline CDR1 is SNHLY and CDR2 is FYNNEI. This CDR3 comprises 14 residues. Trimming took off 2 bases at V and 2 bases at J, with 10 bases between the two ends. The CDR3: CASSEMLATYEQYF. For the CDR3, the DNA is TGTGCCAGCAGTGAAATGTTGGCAACCTACGAGCAGTACTTC.

This clonotype was counted only a few times. V and J are TRBV11-2 and TRBJ2-7; perhaps TRBD1 as D (5 bases). This CDR3 is 14 amino acids long. Looked up from germline, CDR1 is SGHAT and CDR2 is FQNNGV. Trimming stripped 1 base from V and 3 bases from J, with 10 bases between. The CDR3 region has the DNA TGTGCCAGCAGCTTAGGGTTCAGGGACTACGAGCAGTACTTC. Amino acids: CASSLGFRDYEQYF.

In this sample, this clonotype turned up many times. This CDR3 is CASSLRLLYGYTF. The CDR3 coding sequence is TGTGCCAGCAGCTTGAGATTACTTTATGGCTACACCTTC. The chain links TRBV5-8 to TRBJ1-2; D remains ambiguous. V was shortened by 1 base and J by 5 bases, with 9 bases between the two germline ends. Germline CDR1 is SGHTS and CDR2 is YDEGEE. The CDR3 has 13 residues.

This clonotype was seen only a few times. As DNA, the CDR3 is TGTGCCAGCAGCTCCAAAGGGGGCTCCTACAATGAGCAGTTCTTC. Amino acids: CASSSKGGSYNEQFF. The V and J genes are TRBV11-1 and TRBJ2-1; the D gene is possibly TRBD1 (6 bases). Germline assignment: CDR1 SGHAT and CDR2 FQDESV (reference sequence). The CDR3 contains 15 residues. The V end was cut by 4 bases, the J end by 0 bases, with 10 bases between.

The rearrangement links TRBV14 to TRBJ2-5, with 7 bases fitting TRBD2. Germline CDR1 SGHDN, CDR2 FVKESK. The CDR3 sequence is 17 residues long. V lost 2 bases to trimming and J lost 4 bases; unmatched junction nucleotides: 13. The CDR3 sequence is CASSQIGGFNFGETQYF. CDR3 nucleotides: TGTGCCAGCAGCCAAATCGGGGGGTTCAATTTCGGAGAGACCCAGTACTTC.

This clonotype was counted only a few times. This chain connects TRBV20-1 to TRBJ1-1, with D possibly being TRBD1 (6 bases). The V and J ends lost 6 bases and 5 bases respectively, with 22 bases between them. Germline CDR1 DFQATT, CDR2 SNEGSKA (reference sequence). CDR3 length equals 15 residues. CDR3 nucleotide sequence: TGCAGTGCCCGCGGACAGTCTCGGAGGGCGACTGAAGCTTTCTTT. Amino acid sequence: CSARGQSRRATEAFF.

This clonotype was seen ten or more times. The rearrangement links TRBV29-1 to TRBJ2-5; possibly TRBD2 for D (6 bases). Germline CDR1 reads SQVTM; CDR2 reads ANQGSEA. V was clipped by 6 bases and J by 2 bases, with 10 bases between them. The CDR3 contains 12 residues. CDR3 protein: CSVSGGQETQYF. The DNA of the CDR3 is TGCAGCGTGTCCGGGGGTCAAGAGACCCAGTACTTC.

This clonotype has at least ten counts. The genes are TRBV6-5 and TRBJ1-5; the D is unclear. Trimming removed 7 bases from V and 4 bases from J, with 14 bases in between. The CDR3 is 14 residues long. The germline CDR1 and CDR2 sequences are MNHEY and SVGAGI. The CDR3 DNA follows: TGTGCCAGCAATATTCAGACGGCGAATCAGCCCCAGCATTTT. It encodes CASNIQTANQPQHF.

This chain connects TRBV5-1 to TRBJ1-1; weak D call: TRBD1 (6 bases). The CDR3 contains 18 residues. Germline lookup yields CDR1 SGHRS and CDR2 YFSETQ. With 3 bases removed from V and 3 bases from J, the gap between germline ends came to 24 bases. The CDR3 region has the DNA TGCGCCAGCAGCTCGGAGATATCCTCCGGGACAACTCACACTGAAGCTTTCTTT. Translation gives CASSSEISSGTTHTEAFF.

This clonotype was detected ten times or more. The chain couples TRBV2 to TRBJ1-2, with D perhaps TRBD1 (6 bases). The CDR3 runs to 14 residues. The V end lost 4 bases, the J end lost 8 bases, and 17 bases lay between the germline ends. Germline loops: CDR1 SNHLY, CDR2 FYNNEI. The CDR3 bases are TGTGCCAGCAGTGCAGCTGGGACAAATGGAGGCTACACCTTC. It yields the protein CASSAAGTNGGYTF.

V usage is TRBV10-1 and J usage is TRBJ1-2, with D maybe TRBD1 (6 bases). Trimming cost V 3 bases and J 5 bases, with 10 bases left between them. The CDR3 loop spans 13 amino acids. Germline V gene sequence: CDR1 WNHNN, CDR2 SYGVQD (reference sequence). The CDR3 sequence: CASSEQGRYGYTF. CDR3 sequence (DNA): TGCGCCAGCAGTGAACAGGGCCGGTATGGCTACACCTTC.

V and J are TRBV20-1 and TRBJ2-3; D uncertain. Trimming took 0 bases from V and 4 from J, leaving 11 bases between them. This CDR3 has 14 residues. Germline V lookup: CDR1 DFQATT, CDR2 SNEGSKA (reference sequence). The CDR3 DNA reads as TGCAGTGCTAGAGATAGGGTAGCTCCAGATACGCAGTATTTT. Amino acids: CSARDRVAPDTQYF.

This clonotype has more than one count but fewer than ten. The rearrangement uses TRBV5-6 and TRBJ1-3; D is undetermined. CDR3 length: 14 residues. Trimming removed 4 bases at V and 0 bases at J, with 8 bases between. Germline V CDR1 and CDR2: SGHDT, YYEEEE. CDR3 coding DNA: TGTGCCAGCAGCCCGAATTACTCTGGAAACACCATATATTTT. Translating gives CASSPNYSGNTIYF.